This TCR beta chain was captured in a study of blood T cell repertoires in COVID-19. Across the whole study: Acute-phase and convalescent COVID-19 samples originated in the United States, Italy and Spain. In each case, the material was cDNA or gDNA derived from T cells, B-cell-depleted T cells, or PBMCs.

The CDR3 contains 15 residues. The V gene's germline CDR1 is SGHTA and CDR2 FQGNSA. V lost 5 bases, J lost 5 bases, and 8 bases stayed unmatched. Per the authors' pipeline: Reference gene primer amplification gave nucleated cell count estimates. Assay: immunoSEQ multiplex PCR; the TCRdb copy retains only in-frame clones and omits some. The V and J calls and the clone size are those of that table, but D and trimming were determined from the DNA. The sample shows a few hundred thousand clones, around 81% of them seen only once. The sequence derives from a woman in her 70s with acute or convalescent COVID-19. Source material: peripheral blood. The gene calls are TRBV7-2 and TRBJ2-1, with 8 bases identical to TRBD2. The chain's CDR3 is CASSPVIAGNNEQFF. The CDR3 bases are TGTGCCAGCAGCCCGGTGATAGCGGGGAACAATGAGCAGTTCTTC.